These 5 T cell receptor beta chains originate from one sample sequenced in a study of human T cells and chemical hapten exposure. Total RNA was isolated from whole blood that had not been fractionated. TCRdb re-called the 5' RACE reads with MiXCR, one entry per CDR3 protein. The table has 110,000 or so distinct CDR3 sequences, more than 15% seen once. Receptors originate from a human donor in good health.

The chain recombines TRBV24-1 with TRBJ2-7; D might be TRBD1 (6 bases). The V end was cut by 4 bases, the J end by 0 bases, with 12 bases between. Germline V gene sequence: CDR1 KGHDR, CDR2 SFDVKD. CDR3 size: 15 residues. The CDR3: CATSESDRSSYEQYF. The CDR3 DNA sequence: TGTGCCACCAGTGAATCGGACAGAAGCTCCTACGAGCAGTACTTC.

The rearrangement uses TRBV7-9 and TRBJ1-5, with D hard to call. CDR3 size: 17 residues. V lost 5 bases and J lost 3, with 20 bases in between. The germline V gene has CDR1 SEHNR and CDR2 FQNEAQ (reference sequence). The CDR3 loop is CASSPGPVLRYNQPQHF. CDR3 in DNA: TGTGCCAGCAGCCCTGGCCCGGTTCTACGCTACAATCAGCCCCAGCATTTT.

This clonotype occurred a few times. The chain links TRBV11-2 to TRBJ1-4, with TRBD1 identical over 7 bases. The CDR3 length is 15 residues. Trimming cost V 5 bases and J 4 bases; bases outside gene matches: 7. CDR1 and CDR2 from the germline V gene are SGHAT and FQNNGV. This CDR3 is CASSLSQGLNEKLFF. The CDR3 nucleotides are TGTGCCAGCAGCCTCTCACAGGGGCTTAATGAAAAACTGTTTTTT.

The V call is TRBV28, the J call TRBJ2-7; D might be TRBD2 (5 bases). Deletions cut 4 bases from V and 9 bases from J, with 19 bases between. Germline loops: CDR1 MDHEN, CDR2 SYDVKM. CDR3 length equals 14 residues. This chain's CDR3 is CASSSPGLRLGQYF. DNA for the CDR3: TGTGCCAGCAGTTCACCCGGACTCCGCCTAGGGCAGTACTTC.

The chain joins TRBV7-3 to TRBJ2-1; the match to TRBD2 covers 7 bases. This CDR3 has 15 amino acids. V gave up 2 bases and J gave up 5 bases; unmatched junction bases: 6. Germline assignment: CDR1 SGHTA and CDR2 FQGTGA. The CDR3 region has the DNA TGTGCCAGCAGCTTATCGGCGGGGGACCACAATGAGCAGTTCTTC. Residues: CASSLSAGDHNEQFF.